A selection of T cell receptor beta chains follows, all from one sample in a study of cytomegalovirus exposure and HLA in healthy donors. TCRdb's copy holds only in-frame clones and misses some; the assay was immunoSEQ multiplex PCR. This sample has some 40,000 clones, with 63% found just once. Sequenced material: PBMCs. The source is a man between 60 and 75 years old in good health and CMV-seropositive. Each CDR3 is given with its conserved first and last residue. The D gene is left open where the match is weak. Clone size is shown for a subset of rows, as once, few, many or a class of expanded clone.

clone_size: .; d_call: .; j_call: TRBJ1-1; v_call: TRBV10-3; cdr3_aa: CAISESEGNTEAFF; cdr3_nt: TGTGCCATCAGTGAGTCGGAGGGAAACACTGAAGCTTTCTTT
clone_size: once; d_call: .; j_call: TRBJ2-2; v_call: TRBV7-9; cdr3_aa: CASSSVGLAGELFF; cdr3_nt: TGTGCCAGCAGCTCCGTCGGGTTGGCCGGGGAGCTGTTTTTT
clone_size: .; d_call: .; j_call: TRBJ1-1; v_call: TRBV6-5; cdr3_aa: CASSYGAQNTEAFF; cdr3_nt: TGTGCCAGCAGTTACGGGGCACAGAACACTGAAGCTTTCTTT
clone_size: few; d_call: TRBD2; j_call: TRBJ2-5; v_call: TRBV6-1; cdr3_aa: CASSEELASGSLGTQYF; cdr3_nt: TGTGCCAGCAGTGAAGAGTTGGCTAGCGGGAGTTTAGGGACCCAGTACTTC
clone_size: .; d_call: TRBD1; j_call: TRBJ2-1; v_call: TRBV27; cdr3_aa: CASSLDWDSDEQFF; cdr3_nt: TGTGCCAGCAGTTTAGACTGGGACAGCGATGAGCAGTTCTTC
clone_size: few; d_call: .; j_call: TRBJ1-1; v_call: TRBV28; cdr3_aa: CASSPGGGITEAFF; cdr3_nt: TGTGCCAGCAGCCCTGGTGGAGGGATCACTGAAGCTTTCTTT
clone_size: .; d_call: .; j_call: TRBJ1-2; v_call: TRBV4-1; cdr3_aa: CASSQGHRLSNYGYTF; cdr3_nt: TGCGCCAGCAGCCAAGGACACCGCCTCTCTAACTATGGCTACACCTTC
clone_size: few; d_call: TRBD1; j_call: TRBJ2-7; v_call: TRBV7-2; cdr3_aa: CASSLGTGTYEQYF; cdr3_nt: TGTGCCAGCAGCTTAGGGACAGGGACCTACGAGCAGTACTTC
clone_size: .; d_call: TRBD1; j_call: TRBJ1-1; v_call: TRBV7-6; cdr3_aa: CASSSTGTTEAFF; cdr3_nt: TGTGCCAGCAGCTCGACAGGGACCACTGAAGCTTTCTTT
clone_size: .; d_call: TRBD2; j_call: TRBJ2-7; v_call: TRBV7-9; cdr3_aa: CASSLTGTSGYYEQYF; cdr3_nt: TGTGCCAGCAGCCTAACCGGGACTAGCGGCTATTACGAGCAGTACTTC
clone_size: .; d_call: TRBD2; j_call: TRBJ2-3; v_call: TRBV9; cdr3_aa: CASHRLARTSTDTQYF; cdr3_nt: TGTGCCAGCCACAGACTAGCGAGAACTAGCACAGATACGCAGTATTTT
clone_size: few; d_call: TRBD1; j_call: TRBJ2-5; v_call: TRBV9; cdr3_aa: CASSVDRGGETQYF; cdr3_nt: TGTGCCAGCAGCGTTGACAGGGGTGGGGAGACCCAGTACTTC
clone_size: .; d_call: TRBD1; j_call: TRBJ2-5; v_call: TRBV11-2; cdr3_aa: CASSLGGQGETQYF; cdr3_nt: TGTGCCAGCAGCTTAGGGGGACAGGGCGAGACCCAGTACTTC
clone_size: .; d_call: TRBD1; j_call: TRBJ1-4; v_call: TRBV19; cdr3_aa: CASSRDRGEEKLFF; cdr3_nt: TGTGCCAGTAGTAGGGACAGGGGAGAAGAAAAACTGTTTTTT
clone_size: .; d_call: TRBD2; j_call: TRBJ2-3; v_call: TRBV4-1; cdr3_aa: CASSVQTSGRAGSPDTQYF; cdr3_nt: TGCGCCAGCAGCGTCCAGACTAGCGGGAGGGCCGGATCCCCAGATACGCAGTATTTT
clone_size: .; d_call: TRBD1; j_call: TRBJ2-7; v_call: TRBV27; cdr3_aa: CASKLQGASYEQYF; cdr3_nt: TGTGCCAGCAAACTACAGGGGGCTTCCTACGAGCAGTACTTC
clone_size: .; d_call: .; j_call: TRBJ2-1; v_call: TRBV7-9; cdr3_aa: CASLAPRGSYNEQFF; cdr3_nt: TGTGCCAGCCTGGCCCCACGGGGTTCCTACAATGAGCAGTTCTTC
clone_size: .; d_call: .; j_call: TRBJ1-1; v_call: TRBV25-1; cdr3_aa: CASSEYRTANTEAFF; cdr3_nt: TGTGCCAGCAGTGAATATAGGACAGCCAACACTGAAGCTTTCTTT
clone_size: few; d_call: TRBD2; j_call: TRBJ2-3; v_call: TRBV27; cdr3_aa: CASRTLFVGAGADTQYF; cdr3_nt: TGTGCCAGCAGGACCCTTTTTGTAGGAGCGGGAGCAGATACGCAGTATTTT
clone_size: .; d_call: TRBD1; j_call: TRBJ1-3; v_call: TRBV30; cdr3_aa: CATGTDGNTIYF; cdr3_nt: TGTGCCACCGGGACAGATGGGAACACCATATATTTT
clone_size: few; d_call: .; j_call: TRBJ2-1; v_call: TRBV7-2; cdr3_aa: CASSRLADFYNEQFF; cdr3_nt: TGTGCCAGCAGCCGCCTAGCAGACTTCTACAATGAGCAGTTCTTC
clone_size: .; d_call: .; j_call: TRBJ2-6; v_call: TRBV30; cdr3_aa: CAWAEKAGGANVLTF; cdr3_nt: TGTGCCTGGGCCGAAAAAGCCGGTGGGGCCAACGTCCTGACTTTC
clone_size: .; d_call: TRBD1; j_call: TRBJ2-7; v_call: TRBV27; cdr3_aa: CASSLRAETGAGYEQYF; cdr3_nt: TGTGCCAGCAGCCTAAGAGCGGAGACAGGGGCGGGATACGAGCAGTACTTC
clone_size: few; d_call: TRBD1; j_call: TRBJ2-7; v_call: TRBV18; cdr3_aa: CASSRDRGYEQYF; cdr3_nt: TGTGCCAGCTCAAGGGACAGGGGCTACGAGCAGTACTTC
clone_size: .; d_call: .; j_call: TRBJ2-1; v_call: TRBV29-1; cdr3_aa: CSVVSVLAVFNNEQFF; cdr3_nt: TGCAGCGTTGTGAGCGTTCTAGCTGTTTTTAACAATGAGCAGTTCTTC
clone_size: few; d_call: .; j_call: TRBJ2-1; v_call: TRBV11-2; cdr3_aa: CASSPLRGSYNEQFF; cdr3_nt: TGTGCCAGCAGCCCCCTTCGAGGCTCCTACAATGAGCAGTTCTTC
clone_size: once; d_call: TRBD2; j_call: TRBJ2-7; v_call: TRBV7-2; cdr3_aa: CASSHGGLAGSYEQYF; cdr3_nt: TGTGCCAGCAGCCACGGGGGGCTAGCGGGCTCCTACGAGCAGTACTTC
clone_size: .; d_call: .; j_call: TRBJ1-5; v_call: TRBV19; cdr3_aa: CASTETAYSNQPQHF; cdr3_nt: TGTGCCAGTACCGAAACAGCTTATAGCAATCAGCCCCAGCATTTT
clone_size: .; d_call: .; j_call: TRBJ1-1; v_call: TRBV10-3; cdr3_aa: CAISESGYNTEAFF; cdr3_nt: TGTGCCATCAGTGAGAGCGGGTACAACACTGAAGCTTTCTTT
clone_size: .; d_call: .; j_call: TRBJ2-7; v_call: TRBV11-2; cdr3_aa: CASSSQGGEGEEQYF; cdr3_nt: TGTGCCAGCAGCTCCCAAGGGGGGGAGGGCGAAGAGCAGTACTTC
clone_size: few; d_call: TRBD2; j_call: TRBJ2-1; v_call: TRBV10-3; cdr3_aa: CAIRGLAQNEQFF; cdr3_nt: TGTGCCATCAGGGGACTAGCGCAGAATGAGCAGTTCTTC
clone_size: .; d_call: .; j_call: TRBJ2-3; v_call: TRBV6-6; cdr3_aa: CASTDSGASTDTQYF; cdr3_nt: TGTGCCAGCACGGATAGCGGAGCCAGCACAGATACGCAGTATTTT
clone_size: .; d_call: .; j_call: TRBJ1-4; v_call: TRBV7-6; cdr3_aa: CASSLSGGEKLFF; cdr3_nt: TGTGCCAGCAGCTTGTCAGGAGGTGAAAAACTGTTTTTT
clone_size: .; d_call: .; j_call: TRBJ1-2; v_call: TRBV19; cdr3_aa: CASSKNRDGYGYTF; cdr3_nt: TGTGCCAGTAGTAAAAACAGGGATGGCTATGGCTACACCTTC
clone_size: .; d_call: TRBD2; j_call: TRBJ2-3; v_call: TRBV11-2; cdr3_aa: CASSSLREGRDTQYF; cdr3_nt: TGTGCCAGCAGCTCGCTCCGGGAGGGCCGTGATACGCAGTATTTT
clone_size: .; d_call: .; j_call: TRBJ1-1; v_call: TRBV27; cdr3_aa: CASRPGGTGGDTEAFF; cdr3_nt: TGTGCCAGCAGGCCCGGGGGAACCGGGGGAGACACTGAAGCTTTCTTT
clone_size: .; d_call: .; j_call: TRBJ2-7; v_call: TRBV4-2; cdr3_aa: CASSQDKGHNVGEQYF; cdr3_nt: TGTGCCAGCAGCCAAGATAAAGGACACAACGTCGGCGAGCAGTACTTC
clone_size: .; d_call: .; j_call: TRBJ1-1; v_call: TRBV6-5; cdr3_aa: CASSYVFDGGSTEAFF; cdr3_nt: TGTGCCAGCAGTTACGTCTTTGACGGGGGGAGCACTGAAGCTTTCTTT
clone_size: few; d_call: TRBD1; j_call: TRBJ1-2; v_call: TRBV5-6; cdr3_aa: CASTETGNYGYTF; cdr3_nt: TGTGCCAGCACTGAGACAGGGAACTATGGCTACACCTTC
clone_size: once; d_call: .; j_call: TRBJ1-2; v_call: TRBV7-2; cdr3_aa: CASSLVPKGEGYTF; cdr3_nt: TGTGCCAGCAGCTTAGTACCCAAGGGGGAAGGCTACACCTTC
clone_size: .; d_call: .; j_call: TRBJ2-1; v_call: TRBV7-3; cdr3_aa: CASSLTDTLDEQFF; cdr3_nt: TGTGCCAGCAGCTTAACGGACACCCTCGATGAGCAGTTCTTC
clone_size: .; d_call: .; j_call: TRBJ1-1; v_call: TRBV2; cdr3_aa: CASSLFREGAEAFF; cdr3_nt: TGTGCCAGTAGTTTATTCAGGGAGGGGGCTGAAGCTTTCTTT